This record looks at one TCR beta chain sequence and its context. This entry is derived from a study of early T cells in non-severe SARS-CoV-2 infection. The CDR3 has 13 residues. Trimming took off 5 bases at V and 7 bases at J, with 12 bases between the two ends. Germline CDR1 and CDR2: SGHTA and FQGTGA. MiXCR, run by TCRdb on the 5' RACE reads, gives a single entry per CDR3 protein. This sample has just under 65,000 distinct CDR3 sequences, with approximately 10% found just once. The chain uses TRBV7-3 and TRBJ2-1; a weak D match, TRBD1 (6 bases). The clonotype was recovered from an adult who was a healthcare worker with PCR-confirmed SARS-CoV-2 infection or an uninfected control (not recorded which). The sequencing here drew on whole blood, taken at baseline. The CDR3 DNA reads TGTGCCAGCAGCCCGACCACAGGGAATGAGCAGTTCTTC. It translates to CASSPTTGNEQFF.